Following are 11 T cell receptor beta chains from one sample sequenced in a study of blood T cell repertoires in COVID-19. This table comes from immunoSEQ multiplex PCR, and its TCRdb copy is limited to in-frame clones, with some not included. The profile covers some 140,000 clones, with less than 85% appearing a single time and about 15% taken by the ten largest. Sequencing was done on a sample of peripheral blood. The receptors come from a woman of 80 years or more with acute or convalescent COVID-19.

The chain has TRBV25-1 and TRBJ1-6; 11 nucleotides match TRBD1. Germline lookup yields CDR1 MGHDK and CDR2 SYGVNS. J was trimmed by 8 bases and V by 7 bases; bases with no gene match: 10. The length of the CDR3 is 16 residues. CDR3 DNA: TGTGCCAGCAACTCCAGGCTGGGACAGGGGGATTCACCCCTCCACTTT. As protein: CASNSRLGQGDSPLHF.

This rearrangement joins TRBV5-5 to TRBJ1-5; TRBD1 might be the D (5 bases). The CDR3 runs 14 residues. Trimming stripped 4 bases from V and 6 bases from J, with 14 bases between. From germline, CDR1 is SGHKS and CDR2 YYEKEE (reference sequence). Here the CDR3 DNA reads TGTGCCAGCAGCCCCCAGGGTTGGGGTCAGCCCCAGCATTTT. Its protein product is CASSPQGWGQPQHF.

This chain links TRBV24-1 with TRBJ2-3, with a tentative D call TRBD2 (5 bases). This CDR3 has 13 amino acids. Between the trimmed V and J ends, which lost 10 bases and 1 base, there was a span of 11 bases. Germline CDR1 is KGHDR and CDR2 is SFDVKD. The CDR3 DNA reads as TGTGCCACAGCTAAGGAGGGCACAGATACGCAGTATTTT. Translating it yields CATAKEGTDTQYF.

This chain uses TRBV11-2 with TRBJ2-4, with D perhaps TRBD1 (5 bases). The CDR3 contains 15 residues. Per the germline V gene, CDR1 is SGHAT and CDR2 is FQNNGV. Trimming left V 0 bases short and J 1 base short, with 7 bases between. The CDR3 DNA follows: TGTGCCAGCAGCTTAGAAGCAGGGGCCAAAAACATTCAGTACTTC. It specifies CASSLEAGAKNIQYF.

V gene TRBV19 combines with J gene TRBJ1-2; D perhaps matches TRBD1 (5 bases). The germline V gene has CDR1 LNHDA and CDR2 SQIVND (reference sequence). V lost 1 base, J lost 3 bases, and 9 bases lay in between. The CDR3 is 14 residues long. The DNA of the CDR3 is TGTGCCAGTAGTATAGGGAGGGGAGACTATGGCTACACCTTC. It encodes CASSIGRGDYGYTF.

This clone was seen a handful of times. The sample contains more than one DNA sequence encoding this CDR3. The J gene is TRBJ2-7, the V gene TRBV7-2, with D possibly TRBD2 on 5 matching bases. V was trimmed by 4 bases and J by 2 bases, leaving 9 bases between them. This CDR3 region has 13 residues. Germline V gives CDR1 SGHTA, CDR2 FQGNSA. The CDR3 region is CASSSGGAYEQYF. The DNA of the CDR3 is TGTGCCAGCAGCTCTGGAGGCGCCTACGAGCAGTACTTC.

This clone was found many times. CDR3 in amino acids: CASRRWQGGYTF. The CDR3 nucleotides read TGCGCCAGCAGACGGTGGCAGGGTGGCTACACCTTC. This chain connects TRBV4-1 to TRBJ1-2; a possible D gene is TRBD1 (5 bases). The length of the CDR3 is 12 residues. The germline gives CDR1 MGHRA, CDR2 YSYEKL. V lost 6 bases, J lost 7 bases, and 12 bases lay in between.

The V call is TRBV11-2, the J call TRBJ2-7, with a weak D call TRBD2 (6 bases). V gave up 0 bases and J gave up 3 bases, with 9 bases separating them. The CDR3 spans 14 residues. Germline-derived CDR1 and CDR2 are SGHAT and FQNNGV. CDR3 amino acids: CASSLDRTNYEQYF. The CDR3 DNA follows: TGTGCCAGCAGCTTAGATCGGACTAACTACGAGCAGTACTTC.

The CDR3 here is CAISTRSGGGRNEQFF. The DNA of the CDR3 is TGTGCCATCAGCACCCGTTCCGGGGGGGGCCGGAATGAGCAGTTCTTC. This rearrangement joins TRBV10-3 to TRBJ2-1; 8 bases are a match to TRBD2. The CDR3 totals 16 residues. Germline CDR1 is ENHRY and CDR2 is SYGVKD. With V trimmed by 6 bases and J by 7 bases, 14 bases remained unmatched.

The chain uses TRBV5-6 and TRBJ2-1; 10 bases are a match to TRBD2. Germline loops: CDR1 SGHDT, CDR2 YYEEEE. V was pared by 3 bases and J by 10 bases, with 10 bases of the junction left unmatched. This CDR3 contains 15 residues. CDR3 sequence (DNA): TGTGCCAGCAGCTCAGGGACTAGCGCATTGGGGGAGCAGTTCTTC. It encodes CASSSGTSALGEQFF.

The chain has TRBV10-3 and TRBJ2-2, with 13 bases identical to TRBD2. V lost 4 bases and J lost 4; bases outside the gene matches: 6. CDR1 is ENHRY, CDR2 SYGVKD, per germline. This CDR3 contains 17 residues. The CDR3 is CAISAELAGGPTGELFF. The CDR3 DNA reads TGTGCCATCAGTGCGGAACTAGCGGGGGGGCCCACCGGGGAGCTGTTTTTT.